The next 15 T cell receptor beta chains were all read from a single sample in a study of blood T cell repertoires in COVID-19. Only in-frame clones appear in the TCRdb table, and some are missing; sequencing was by immunoSEQ multiplex PCR. The sample records hundreds of thousands of clones, around 82% being singletons. Material for sequencing was peripheral blood. The receptors shown here come from a woman between 50 and 59 years old with acute or convalescent COVID-19.

The CDR3 region is CASSSGTGSSGELFF. The CDR3 DNA reads TGTGCCAGCTCATCCGGGACAGGGTCGAGCGGGGAGCTGTTTTTT. The V call is TRBV18, the J call TRBJ2-2; 9 bases map to TRBD1. Germline loops: CDR1 KGHSH, CDR2 LQKENI. This CDR3 has 15 amino acids. The ends lost 5 bases at V and 7 bases at J; junction bases unmatched: 8.

The chain combines TRBV19 with TRBJ1-6; TRBD1 is a possible D gene (5 bases). Germline CDR1 reads LNHDA; CDR2 reads SQIVND (reference sequence). CDR3 size: 13 residues. V lost 6 bases and J 5 bases, leaving 8 bases between the germline ends. The CDR3 bases are TGTGCCAGTAGAGGGGTCAATAATTCACCCCTCCACTTT. Translating gives CASRGVNNSPLHF.

The chain employs TRBV6-2 or TRBV6-3 and TRBJ2-7, with a tentative D call TRBD1 (6 bases). Trimming shortened V by 5 bases and J by 3 bases, and 20 bases separated the two germline ends. The V gene's germline CDR1 is MNHEY and CDR2 SVGEGT. There are 16 residues in the CDR3. The CDR3 sequence: CASSQIHLLGGYEQYF. The CDR3 nucleotides read TGTGCCAGCAGTCAGATACATCTTTTAGGGGGCTACGAGCAGTACTTC.

The V and J genes are TRBV14 and TRBJ1-2, with D unclear. Per germline, CDR1 SGHDN and CDR2 FVKESK. Trimming took 0 bases from V and 2 from J, leaving 10 bases between them. The CDR3 contains 15 residues. CDR3 in amino acids: CASSQDSHSNYGYTF. The CDR3, as DNA: TGTGCCAGCAGCCAAGATAGTCACTCCAACTATGGCTACACCTTC. The full variable domain, completed using reference TRBV14 and TRBJ1-2, is EAGVTQFPSHSVIEKGQTVTLRCDPISGHDNLYWYRRVMGKEIKFLLHFVKESKQDESGMPNNRFLAERTGGTYSTLKVQPAELEDSGVYFCASSQDSHSNYGYTFGSGTRLTVV.

This clone showed up just a few times. This chain connects TRBV4-1 to TRBJ2-7; 10 bases map to TRBD2. Per germline, CDR1 MGHRA and CDR2 YSYEKL. There are 17 residues in the CDR3. V lost 0 bases to trimming and J lost 2 bases; unmatched junction nucleotides: 7. The CDR3 DNA reads as TGCGCCAGCAGCCAAGATATACTAGCGGGAACCCCCTACGAGCAGTACTTC. Amino acid sequence: CASSQDILAGTPYEQYF.

The V and J genes are TRBV19 and TRBJ1-3, with D maybe TRBD1 (5 bases). With 3 bases removed from V and 12 bases from J, the gap between germline ends came to 15 bases. The CDR3 sequence is 13 residues long. Germline V gene lookup returns CDR1 LNHDA and CDR2 SQIVND (reference sequence). Here the CDR3 reads CASSINRKGHIYF. The CDR3 DNA reads TGTGCCAGTAGTATCAACAGGAAGGGTCACATATATTTT.

The V gene is TRBV6-5, the J gene TRBJ2-3, with unresolved D. The CDR3 runs 14 residues. Per the germline V gene, CDR1 is MNHEY and CDR2 is SVGAGI. V was shortened by 7 bases and J by 1 base, with 12 bases between the two germline ends. This CDR3 is CASTSGFGTDTQYF. The DNA of the CDR3 is TGTGCCAGCACGTCGGGTTTCGGCACAGATACGCAGTATTTT.

The V call is TRBV6-4, the J call TRBJ1-5; 7 bases match TRBD1. The germline CDR1 and CDR2 sequences are MRHNA and SNTAGT. Losses at the gene ends were 7 bases for V and 0 bases for J; bases not matched to a gene: 6. The CDR3 consists of 15 residues. The CDR3 sequence: CASTRDRDSNQPQHF. In DNA, the CDR3 is TGTGCCAGCACCCGGGACAGAGATAGCAATCAGCCCCAGCATTTT.

This chain links TRBV11-2 with TRBJ2-5; D is uncertain. The V end lost 0 bases, the J end lost 7 bases, and 15 bases lay between the germline ends. The CDR3 has 15 amino acids. The germline gives CDR1 SGHAT, CDR2 FQNNGV. The CDR3 protein is CASSLDRSAPWTQYF. In DNA, the CDR3 is TGTGCCAGCAGCTTAGATAGGAGTGCCCCATGGACCCAGTACTTC.

The V and J genes are TRBV11-2 and TRBJ1-2, with D tentatively TRBD1 (5 bases). The CDR3 has 15 amino acids. Per the germline V gene, CDR1 is SGHAT and CDR2 is FQNNGV. Trimming shortened V by 5 bases and J by 5 bases, and 18 bases separated the two germline ends. CDR3 coding DNA: TGTGCCAGCAGCGGACTGCTTGGGGGGAGGTATGGCTACACCTTC. Amino acid sequence: CASSGLLGGRYGYTF.

The V call is TRBV6-5, the J call TRBJ1-2; tentatively, D is TRBD1 (5 bases). CDR3 length: 14 amino acids. Trimming removed 5 bases from V and 6 bases from J, with 16 bases in between. Germline CDR1 MNHEY, CDR2 SVGAGI. The chain's CDR3 is CASSPTAVSDGYTF. CDR3 bases: TGTGCCAGCAGTCCGACAGCCGTTTCGGATGGCTACACCTTC.

This clone appeared once. The chain carries TRBV5-8 and TRBJ2-5, with 8 positions matching TRBD2. Germline V gives CDR1 SGHTS, CDR2 YDEGEE. The CDR3 is 14 residues long. Trimming at V came to 5 bases and at J to 1 base, leaving 4 bases not matched to a gene. CDR3 residues: CASRWTSSQETQYF. The CDR3 nucleotides read TGTGCCAGCAGATGGACTAGCTCCCAAGAGACCCAGTACTTC.

This clone was recorded once. The chain combines TRBV29-1 with TRBJ1-2; 7 bases match TRBD1. Germline assignment: CDR1 SQVTM and CDR2 ANQGSEA. Trimming removed 4 bases from V and 3 bases from J; junction bases left unmatched: 5. This CDR3 contains 13 residues. DNA for the CDR3: TGCAGCGTTGGAAAGGGGGCAGACTATGGCTACACCTTC. Translated, it gives CSVGKGADYGYTF.

This sequence joins TRBV7-2 and TRBJ2-7, with D possibly matching TRBD1 (6 bases). In germline, CDR1 is SGHTA, CDR2 FQGNSA. Deletions cut 5 bases from V and 1 base from J, with 9 bases between. The CDR3 consists of 13 residues. CDR3 region: CASSPDRSYEQYF. CDR3 in DNA: TGTGCCAGCAGCCCAGACAGGTCCTACGAGCAGTACTTC.

This chain links TRBV9 with TRBJ2-7; TRBD2 matches at 11 bases. J lost 4 bases, V lost 4 bases, and 13 bases had no gene match. CDR3 size: 17 residues. Germline values: CDR1 SGDLS, CDR2 YYNGEE. CDR3 coding DNA: TGTGCCAGCAGCTCCAAATCAAGGCCTAGCGGGAGGTACGAGCAGTACTTC. It translates to CASSSKSRPSGRYEQYF.